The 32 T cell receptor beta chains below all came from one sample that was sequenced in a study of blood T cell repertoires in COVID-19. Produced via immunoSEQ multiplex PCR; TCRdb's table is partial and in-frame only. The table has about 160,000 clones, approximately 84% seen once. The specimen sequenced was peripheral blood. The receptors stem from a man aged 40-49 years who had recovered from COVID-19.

CDR3 in DNA: TGCGCCAGCAGCTACGCAGGGGGCAGGGGGAACACTGAAGCTTTCTTT. Its protein is CASSYAGGRGNTEAFF. The rearrangement joins TRBV5-1 to TRBJ1-1; 8 nucleotides agree with TRBD1. V lost 3 bases and J lost 1; bases outside the gene matches: 8. This CDR3 has 16 residues. In germline, CDR1 is SGHRS, CDR2 YFSETQ.

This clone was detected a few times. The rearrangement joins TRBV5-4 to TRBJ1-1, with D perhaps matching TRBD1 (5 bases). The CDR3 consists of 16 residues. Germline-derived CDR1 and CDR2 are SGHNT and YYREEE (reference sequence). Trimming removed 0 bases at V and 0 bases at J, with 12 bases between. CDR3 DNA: TGTGCCAGCAGCTTGGGGCAGGGCCCTATGAACACTGAAGCTTTCTTT. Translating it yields CASSLGQGPMNTEAFF. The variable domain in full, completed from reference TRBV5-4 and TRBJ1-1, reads ETGVTQSPTHLIKTRGQQVTLRCSSQSGHNTVSWYQQALGQGPQFIFQYYREEENGRGNFPPRFSGLQFPNYSSELNVNALELDDSALYLCASSLGQGPMNTEAFFGQGTRLTVV.

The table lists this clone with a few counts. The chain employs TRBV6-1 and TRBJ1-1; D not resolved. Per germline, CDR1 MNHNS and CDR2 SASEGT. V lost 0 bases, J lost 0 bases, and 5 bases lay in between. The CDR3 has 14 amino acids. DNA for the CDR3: TGTGCCAGCAGTGAAGCTAATCTGAACACTGAAGCTTTCTTT. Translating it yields CASSEANLNTEAFF.

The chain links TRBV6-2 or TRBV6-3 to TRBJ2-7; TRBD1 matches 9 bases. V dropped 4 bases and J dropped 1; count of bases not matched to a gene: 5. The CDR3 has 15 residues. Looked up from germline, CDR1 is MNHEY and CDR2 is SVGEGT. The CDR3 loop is CASSWWDRASYEQYF. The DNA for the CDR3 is TGTGCCAGCAGTTGGTGGGACAGGGCATCCTACGAGCAGTACTTC.

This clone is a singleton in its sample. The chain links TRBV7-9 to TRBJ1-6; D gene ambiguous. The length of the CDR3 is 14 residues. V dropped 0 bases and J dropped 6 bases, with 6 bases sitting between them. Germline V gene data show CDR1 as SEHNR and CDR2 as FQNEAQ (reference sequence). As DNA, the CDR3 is TGTGCCAGCAGCTTAGCGGCGGTTAATTCACCCCTCCACTTT. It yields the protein CASSLAAVNSPLHF.

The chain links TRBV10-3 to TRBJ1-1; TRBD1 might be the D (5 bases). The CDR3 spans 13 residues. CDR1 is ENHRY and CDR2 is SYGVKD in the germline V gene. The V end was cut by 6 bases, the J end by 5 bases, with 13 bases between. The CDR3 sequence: CAISSDSDTEAFF. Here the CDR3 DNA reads TGTGCCATCAGCAGCGACAGTGATACTGAAGCTTTCTTT.

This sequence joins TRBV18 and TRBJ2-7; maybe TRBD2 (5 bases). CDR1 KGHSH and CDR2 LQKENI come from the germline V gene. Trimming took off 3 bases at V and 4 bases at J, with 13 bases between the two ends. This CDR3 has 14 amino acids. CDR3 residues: CASSPDEGLYEQYF. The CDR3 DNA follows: TGTGCCAGCTCACCCGACGAGGGTCTGTACGAGCAGTACTTC.

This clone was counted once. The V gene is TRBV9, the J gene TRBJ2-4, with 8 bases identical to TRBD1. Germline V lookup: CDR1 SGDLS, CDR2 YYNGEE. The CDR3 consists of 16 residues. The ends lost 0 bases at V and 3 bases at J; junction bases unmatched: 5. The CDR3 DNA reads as TGTGCCAGCAGCGTAGGTGGGACAGGAATCAAAAACATTCAGTACTTC. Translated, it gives CASSVGGTGIKNIQYF.

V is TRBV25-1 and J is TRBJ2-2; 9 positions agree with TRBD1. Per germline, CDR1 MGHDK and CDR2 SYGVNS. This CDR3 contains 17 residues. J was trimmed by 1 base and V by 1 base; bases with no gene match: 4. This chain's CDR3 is CASSESPGQGNTGELFF. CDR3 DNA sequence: TGTGCCAGCAGTGAATCTCCGGGACAGGGGAACACCGGGGAGCTGTTTTTT. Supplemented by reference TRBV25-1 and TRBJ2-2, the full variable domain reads EADIYQTPRYLVIGTGKKITLECSQTMGHDKMYWYQQDPGMELHLIHYSYGVNSTEKGDLSSESTVSRIRTEHFPLTLESARPSHTSQYLCASSESPGQGNTGELFFGEGSRLTVL.

CDR3 DNA sequence: TGTGCCAGCACCCTCGGACAGGGGGACACTGAAGCTTTCTTT. Protein product: CASTLGQGDTEAFF. The chain couples TRBV6-5 to TRBJ1-1; 10 nucleotides agree with TRBD1. The trim removed 7 bases at V and 3 bases at J, leaving 5 bases unmatched. This CDR3 has 14 residues. CDR1 is MNHEY and CDR2 is SVGAGI in the germline V gene.

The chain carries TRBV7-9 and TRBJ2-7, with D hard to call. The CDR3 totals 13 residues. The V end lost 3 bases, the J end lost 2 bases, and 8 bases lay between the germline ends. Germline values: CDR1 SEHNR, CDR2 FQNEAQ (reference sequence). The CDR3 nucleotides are TGTGCCAGCAGCTTTGATGGCCCCTACGAGCAGTACTTC. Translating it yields CASSFDGPYEQYF.

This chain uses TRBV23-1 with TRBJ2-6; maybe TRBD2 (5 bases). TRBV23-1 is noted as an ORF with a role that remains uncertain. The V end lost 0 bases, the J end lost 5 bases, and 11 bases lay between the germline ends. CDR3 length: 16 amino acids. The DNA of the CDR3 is TGCGCCAGCAGTCAATCGAGGAGGTTCAGGGCCAACGTCCTGACTTTC. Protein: CASSQSRRFRANVLTF.

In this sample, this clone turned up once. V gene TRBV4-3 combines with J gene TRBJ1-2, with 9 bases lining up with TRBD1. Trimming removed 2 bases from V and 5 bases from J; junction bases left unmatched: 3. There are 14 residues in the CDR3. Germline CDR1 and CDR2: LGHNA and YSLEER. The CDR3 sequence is CASSQPGQGYGYTF. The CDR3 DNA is TGCGCCAGCAGCCAACCGGGACAGGGTTATGGCTACACCTTC.

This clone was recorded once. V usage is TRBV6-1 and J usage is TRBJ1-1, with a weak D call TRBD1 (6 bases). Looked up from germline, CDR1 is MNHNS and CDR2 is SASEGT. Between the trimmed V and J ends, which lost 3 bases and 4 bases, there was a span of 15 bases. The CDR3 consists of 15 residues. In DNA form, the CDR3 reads TGTGCCAGCAGTGATCCGGAACAGGGATTCACTGAAGCTTTCTTT. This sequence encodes CASSDPEQGFTEAFF.

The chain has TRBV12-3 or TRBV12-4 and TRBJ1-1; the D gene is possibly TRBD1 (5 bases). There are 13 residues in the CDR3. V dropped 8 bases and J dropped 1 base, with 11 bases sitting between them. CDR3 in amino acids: CASVEGANTEAFF. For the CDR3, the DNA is TGTGCCAGCGTTGAAGGGGCGAACACTGAAGCTTTCTTT.

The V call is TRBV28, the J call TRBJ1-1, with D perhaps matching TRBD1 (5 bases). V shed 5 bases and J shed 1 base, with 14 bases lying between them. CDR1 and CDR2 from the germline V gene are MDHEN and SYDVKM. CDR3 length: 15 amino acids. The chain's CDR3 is CASSLWGERNTEAFF. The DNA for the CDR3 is TGTGCCAGCAGTCTCTGGGGGGAGCGGAACACTGAAGCTTTCTTT.

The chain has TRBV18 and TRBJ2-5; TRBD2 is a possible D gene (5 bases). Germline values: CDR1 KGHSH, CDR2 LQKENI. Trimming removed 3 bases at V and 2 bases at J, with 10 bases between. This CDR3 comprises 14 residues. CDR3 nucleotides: TGTGCCAGCTCACCCGAGCCGGGGCAAGAGACCCAGTACTTC. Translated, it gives CASSPEPGQETQYF.

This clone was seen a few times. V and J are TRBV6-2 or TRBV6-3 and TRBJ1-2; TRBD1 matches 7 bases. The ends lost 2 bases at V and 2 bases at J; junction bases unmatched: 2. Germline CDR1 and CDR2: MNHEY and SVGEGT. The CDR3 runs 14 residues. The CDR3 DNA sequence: TGTGCCAGCAGTTACGCGACAGGGAACTATGGCTACACCTTC. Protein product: CASSYATGNYGYTF.

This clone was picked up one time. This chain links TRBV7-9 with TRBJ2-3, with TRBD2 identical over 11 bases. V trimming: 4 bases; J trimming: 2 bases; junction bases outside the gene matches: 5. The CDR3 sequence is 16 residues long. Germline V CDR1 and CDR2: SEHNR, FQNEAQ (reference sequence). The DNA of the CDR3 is TGTGCCAGCAGCTCGCCTAGCGGGAGGACCACAGATACGCAGTATTTT. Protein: CASSSPSGRTTDTQYF. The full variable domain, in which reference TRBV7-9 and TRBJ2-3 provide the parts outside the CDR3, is DTGVSQNPRHKITKRGQNVTFRCDPISEHNRLYWYRQTLGQGPEFLTYFQNEAQLEKSRLLSDRFSAERPKGSFSTLEIQRTEQGDSAMYLCASSSPSGRTTDTQYFGPGTRLTVL.

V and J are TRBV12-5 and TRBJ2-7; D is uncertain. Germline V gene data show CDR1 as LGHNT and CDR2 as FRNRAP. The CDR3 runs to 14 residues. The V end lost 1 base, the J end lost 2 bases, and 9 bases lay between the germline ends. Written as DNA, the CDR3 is TGTGCTAGTGGTTTGGACTATCTCCCCTACGAGCAGTACTTC. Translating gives CASGLDYLPYEQYF.

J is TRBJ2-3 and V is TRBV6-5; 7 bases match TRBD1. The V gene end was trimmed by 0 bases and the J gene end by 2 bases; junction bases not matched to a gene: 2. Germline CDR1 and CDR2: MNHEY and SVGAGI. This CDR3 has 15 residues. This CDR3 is CASSYSDRITDTQYF. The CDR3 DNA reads TGTGCCAGCAGTTACTCGGACAGGATCACAGATACGCAGTATTTT.

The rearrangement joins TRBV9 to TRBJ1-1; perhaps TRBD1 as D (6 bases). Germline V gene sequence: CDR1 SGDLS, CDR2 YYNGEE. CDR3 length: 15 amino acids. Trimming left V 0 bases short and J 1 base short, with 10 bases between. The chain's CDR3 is CASSVVTGKNTEAFF. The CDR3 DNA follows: TGTGCCAGCAGCGTAGTAACAGGGAAGAACACTGAAGCTTTCTTT.

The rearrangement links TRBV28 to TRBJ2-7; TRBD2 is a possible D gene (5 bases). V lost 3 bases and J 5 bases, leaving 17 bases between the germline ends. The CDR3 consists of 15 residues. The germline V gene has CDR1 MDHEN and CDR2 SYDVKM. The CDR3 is CASSFRGSEVHEQYF. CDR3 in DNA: TGTGCCAGCAGTTTTCGGGGATCTGAAGTCCACGAGCAGTACTTC.

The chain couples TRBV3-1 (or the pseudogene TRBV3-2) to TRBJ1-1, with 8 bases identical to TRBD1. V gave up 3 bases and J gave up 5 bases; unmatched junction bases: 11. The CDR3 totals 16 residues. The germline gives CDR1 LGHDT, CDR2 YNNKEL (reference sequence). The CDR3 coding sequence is TGTGCCAGCAGCCAGAAGGGGACAGGCCCCAGGACTGAAGCTTTCTTT. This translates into CASSQKGTGPRTEAFF.

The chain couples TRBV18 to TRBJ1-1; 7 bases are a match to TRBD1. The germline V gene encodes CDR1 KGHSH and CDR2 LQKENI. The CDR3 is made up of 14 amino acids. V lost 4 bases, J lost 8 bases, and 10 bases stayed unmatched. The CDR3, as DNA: TGTGCCAGCTCACGACTTTCAAAACAGGGGGAAGCTTTCTTT. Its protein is CASSRLSKQGEAFF.

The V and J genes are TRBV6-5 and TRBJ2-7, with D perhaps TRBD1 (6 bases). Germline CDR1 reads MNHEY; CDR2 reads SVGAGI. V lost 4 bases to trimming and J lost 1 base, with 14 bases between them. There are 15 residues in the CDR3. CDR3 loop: CASSSPKQGSYEQYF. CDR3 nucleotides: TGTGCCAGCAGTTCCCCGAAACAGGGATCCTACGAGCAGTACTTC.

For the CDR3, the DNA is TGTGCCAGCTCACCGAAGGGGACTGAAGCTTTCTTT. Protein sequence: CASSPKGTEAFF. V usage is TRBV18 and J usage is TRBJ1-1, with a weak D call TRBD1 (5 bases). The V gene lost 3 bases and the J gene lost 5 bases, with 7 bases spanning the gap. Germline assignment: CDR1 KGHSH and CDR2 LQKENI. The CDR3 consists of 12 residues.

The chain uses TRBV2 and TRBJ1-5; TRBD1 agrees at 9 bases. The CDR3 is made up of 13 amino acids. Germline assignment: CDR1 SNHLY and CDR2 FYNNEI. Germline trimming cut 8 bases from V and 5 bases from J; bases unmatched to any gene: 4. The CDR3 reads CASGGQGHQPQHF. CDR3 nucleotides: TGTGCCAGCGGGGGACAGGGTCATCAGCCCCAGCATTTT.

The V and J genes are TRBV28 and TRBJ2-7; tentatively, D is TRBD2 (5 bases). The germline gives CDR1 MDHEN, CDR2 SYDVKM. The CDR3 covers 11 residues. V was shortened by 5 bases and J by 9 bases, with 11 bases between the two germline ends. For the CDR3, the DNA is TGTGCCAGCAGTAGCGGACGACTGCAGTACTTC. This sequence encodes CASSSGRLQYF.

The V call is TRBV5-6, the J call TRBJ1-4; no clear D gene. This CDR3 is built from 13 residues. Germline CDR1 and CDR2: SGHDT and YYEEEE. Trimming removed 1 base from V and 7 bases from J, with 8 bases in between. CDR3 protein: CASSLQRGEKLFF. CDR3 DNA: TGTGCCAGCAGCTTGCAGCGGGGTGAAAAACTGTTTTTT.

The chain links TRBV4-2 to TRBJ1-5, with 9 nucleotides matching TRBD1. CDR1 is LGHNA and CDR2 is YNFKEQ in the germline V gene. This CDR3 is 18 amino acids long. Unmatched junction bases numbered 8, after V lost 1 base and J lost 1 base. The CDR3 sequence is CASSQVSRGQGSNQPQHF. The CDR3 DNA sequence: TGTGCCAGCAGCCAAGTCAGCCGGGGACAGGGAAGCAATCAGCCCCAGCATTTT.

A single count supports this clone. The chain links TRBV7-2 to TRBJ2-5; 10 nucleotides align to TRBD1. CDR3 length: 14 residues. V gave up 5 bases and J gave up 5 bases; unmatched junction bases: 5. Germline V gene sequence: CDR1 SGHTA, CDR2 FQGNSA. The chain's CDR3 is CASSKTGGGETQYF. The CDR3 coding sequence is TGTGCCAGCAGCAAGACAGGGGGCGGTGAGACCCAGTACTTC.